This T cell receptor (beta chain) stems from a study of blood T cells in healthy people across ages. Concerning this clonotype: Its antigen is not identified.

General study results and limits: Comparison with aged donors showed that long-lived donors had more naive CD4+ cells and higher diversity.

PCR was performed a second time for roughly 6 to 12 cycles using a sample-barcoded 5' primer and a J-beta primer mix. TCRdb itself ran the 5' RACE reads through MiXCR, one entry per CDR3 protein. The table has roughly 930,000 distinct CDR3 sequences, 40% to 60% seen once; the top ten hold around an eighth. CDR3 length equals 13 residues. Per germline, CDR1 DFQATT and CDR2 SNEGSKA (reference sequence). Each donor's blood draw was around 9.1 milliliters of peripheral blood. The rearrangement links TRBV20-1 to TRBJ2-7; 7 nucleotides align to TRBD2. The tail of the sequence fits TRBJ2-5 better, so the J call may be wrong. The TCR originated in a young man in good health. Sequenced material: blood. The CDR3 is CSASGGLVETQYF. For the CDR3, the DNA is TGCAGTGCTAGCGGGGGGTTGGTCGAGACCCAGTACTTC.